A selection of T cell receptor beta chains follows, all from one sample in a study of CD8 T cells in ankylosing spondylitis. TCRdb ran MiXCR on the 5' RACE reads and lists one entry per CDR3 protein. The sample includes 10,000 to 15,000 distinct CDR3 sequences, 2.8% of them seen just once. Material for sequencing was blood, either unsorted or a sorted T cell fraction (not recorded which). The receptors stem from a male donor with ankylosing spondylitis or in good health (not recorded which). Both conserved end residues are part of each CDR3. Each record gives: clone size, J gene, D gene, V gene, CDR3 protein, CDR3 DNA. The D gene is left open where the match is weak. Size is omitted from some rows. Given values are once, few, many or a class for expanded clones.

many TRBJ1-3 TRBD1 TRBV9 CASSVEGTTGFSGNTIYF TGTGCCAGCAGCGTAGAAGGAACGACAGGGTTCTCTGGAAACACCATATATTTT
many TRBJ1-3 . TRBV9 CASSVTTSGNTIYF TGTGCCAGCAGCGTAACTACGTCTGGAAACACCATATATTTT
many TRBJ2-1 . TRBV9 CASSVLGVGEQFF TGTGCCAGCAGCGTTTTAGGGGTCGGCGAGCAGTTCTTC
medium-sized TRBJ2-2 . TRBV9 CASSWGSGDTGELFF TGTGCCAGCAGCTGGGGGTCTGGTGACACCGGGGAGCTGTTTTTT
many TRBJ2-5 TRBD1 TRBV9 CASSVAWAGGETQYF TGTGCCAGCAGCGTAGCTTGGGCAGGGGGAGAGACCCAGTACTTC
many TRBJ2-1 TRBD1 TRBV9 CASSVGTGDYNEQFF TGTGCCAGCAGCGTCGGGACAGGGGACTACAATGAGCAGTTCTTC
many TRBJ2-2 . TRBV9 CASSVTGTGELFF TGTGCCAGCAGCGTAACAGGCACCGGGGAGCTGTTTTTT
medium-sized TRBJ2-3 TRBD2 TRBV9 CASSALAGAGDTQYF TGTGCCAGCAGCGCCCTAGCGGGGGCTGGGGATACGCAGTATTTT
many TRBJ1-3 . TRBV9 CASSVKTSGNTIYF TGTGCCAGCAGCGTAAAAACCTCTGGAAACACCATATATTTT
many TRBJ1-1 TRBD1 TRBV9 CASSYRGGDTEAFF TGTGCCAGCTCCTACAGGGGAGGTGACACTGAAGCTTTCTTT
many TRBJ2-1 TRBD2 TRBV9 CASSATIGTSGSYNEQFF TGTGCCAGCAGCGCTACGATCGGGACTAGCGGGAGTTACAATGAGCAGTTCTTC
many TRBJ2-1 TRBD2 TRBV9 CASSVGTSAQRYNEQFF TGTGCCAGCAGCGTAGGCACTAGCGCACAGCGATACAATGAGCAGTTCTTC
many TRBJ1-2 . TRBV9 CASSPGGRRDYGYTF TGTGCCAGCAGCCCGGGTGGCCGCAGGGACTATGGCTACACCTTC
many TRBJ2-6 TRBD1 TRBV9 CASSVGHRGISGANVLTF TGTGCCAGCAGCGTAGGCCACAGGGGTATCTCTGGGGCCAACGTCCTGACTTTC
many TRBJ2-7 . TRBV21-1 CASSLLGHGSYEQYF TGTGCCAGCAGTCTCCTCGGGCACGGAAGCTACGAGCAGTACTTC
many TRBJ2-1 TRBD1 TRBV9 CASSPRGQGYNDEQFF TGTGCCAGCAGCCCAAGGGGACAGGGCTACAATGATGAGCAGTTCTTC
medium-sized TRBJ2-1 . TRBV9 CASRPLLGGGSSYNEQFF TGTGCCAGCAGGCCCCTATTGGGGGGCGGGAGCTCCTACAATGAGCAGTTCTTC
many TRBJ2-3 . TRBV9 CASSLRPQFPTGRQYF TGTGCCAGCAGCCTACGACCCCAATTCCCAACGGGGAGGCAGTATTTT
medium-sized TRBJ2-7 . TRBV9 CASSVEIGSSYEQYF TGTGCCAGCAGCGTAGAAATAGGCAGCTCCTACGAGCAGTACTTC
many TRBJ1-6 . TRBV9 CASSVEGSHSPLHF TGTGCCAGCAGCGTAGAGGGCAGTCATTCACCCCTCCACTTT
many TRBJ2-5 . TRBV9 CASSLGVAQETQYF TGTGCCAGCAGTCTCGGGGTAGCCCAAGAGACCCAGTACTTC
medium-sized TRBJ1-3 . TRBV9 CASSVAPTSGNTIYF TGTGCCAGCAGCGTAGCACCGACCTCTGGAAACACCATATATTTT
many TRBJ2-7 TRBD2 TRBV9 CASSVDSGSSYEQYF TGTGCCAGCAGCGTAGATAGCGGGTCCTCCTACGAGCAGTACTTC
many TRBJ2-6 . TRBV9 CASSVAGGISGANVLTF TGTGCCAGCAGCGTAGCCGGTGGGATCTCTGGGGCCAACGTCCTGACTTTC
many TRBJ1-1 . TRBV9 CASSVGGDLMNTEAFF TGTGCCAGCAGCGTAGGGGGAGACCTCATGAACACTGAAGCTTTCTTT
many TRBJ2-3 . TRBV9 CASSGAGDFTDTQYF TGTGCCAGCAGCGGAGCAGGGGATTTCACAGATACGCAGTATTTT
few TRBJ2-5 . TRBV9 CASSPGGSETQYF TGTGCCAGCAGCCCCGGGGGCTCGGAGACCCAGTACTTC
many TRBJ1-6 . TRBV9 CASSVGGGGPGANSPLHF TGTGCCAGCAGCGTAGGAGGAGGAGGGCCAGGGGCCAATTCACCCCTCCACTTT
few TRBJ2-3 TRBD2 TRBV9 CASSLSGRALDTQYF TGTGCCAGCAGCCTTAGCGGGAGGGCCCTCGATACGCAGTATTTT
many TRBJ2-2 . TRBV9 CASSFTGGTGELFF TGTGCCAGCAGCTTTACCGGGGGTACCGGGGAGCTGTTTTTT
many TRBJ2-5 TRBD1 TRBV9 CASSLRDRVMETQYF TGTGCCAGCAGCCTCCGGGACAGGGTGATGGAGACCCAGTACTTC
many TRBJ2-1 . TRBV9 CASSEGGGLYNEQFF TGTGCCAGCAGCGAGGGAGGGGGACTATACAATGAGCAGTTCTTC
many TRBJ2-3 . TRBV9 CASSVDTDTQYF TGTGCCAGCAGCGTAGACACAGATACGCAGTATTTT
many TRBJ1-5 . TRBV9 CASSVSDRGNQPQHF TGTGCCAGCAGCGTATCTGATCGGGGCAATCAGCCCCAGCATTTT
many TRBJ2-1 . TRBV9 CASSADSSYNEQFF TGTGCCAGCAGCGCAGACTCGTCCTACAATGAGCAGTTCTTC
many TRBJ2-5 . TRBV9 CASSPMGGQGAGRETQYF TGTGCCAGCAGCCCTATGGGGGGGCAGGGGGCGGGTCGAGAGACCCAGTACTTC
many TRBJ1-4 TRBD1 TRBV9 CASSAGTGETNEKLFF TGTGCCAGCAGCGCCGGGACAGGGGAAACTAATGAAAAACTGTTTTTT
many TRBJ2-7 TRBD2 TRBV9 CASSLGLAGAYEQYF TGTGCCAGCAGTCTTGGACTAGCGGGAGCCTACGAGCAGTACTTC
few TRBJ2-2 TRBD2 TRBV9 CASSVDRGLAGETGELFF TGTGCCAGCAGCGTAGATCGCGGACTAGCGGGAGAAACCGGGGAGCTGTTTTTT
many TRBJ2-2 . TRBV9 CASSVGTSANTGELFF TGTGCCAGCAGCGTGGGGACGTCCGCGAACACCGGGGAGCTGTTTTTT
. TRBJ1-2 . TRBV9 CASSERDISASDGYTF TGTGCCAGCAGCGAGCGGGACATTTCGGCCTCAGACGGCTACACCTTC